The entry that follows covers one T cell receptor beta chain sequence. This record comes from a study of blood T cell repertoires in COVID-19. Study-level background: The analysed material was cDNA or gDNA that came from T cells, B-cell-depleted T cells, or PBMCs.

Unmatched junction bases numbered 9, after V lost 8 bases and J lost 0 bases. Germline-derived CDR1 and CDR2 are LGHDT and YNNKEL (reference sequence). The CDR3 is 15 residues long. TCRdb's table, derived via immunoSEQ multiplex PCR, lists solely in-frame clones and lacks some. This sample has about 60,000 clones, with around four fifths found just once. The TCR sequence derives from a human donor in a cohort sampled during active COVID-19. What was sequenced was peripheral blood. V gene TRBV3-1 (or the pseudogene TRBV3-2) combines with J gene TRBJ1-1; 7 bases are a match to TRBD1. The CDR3 region is CASAKLQGMNTEAFF. CDR3 DNA sequence: TGTGCCAGCGCCAAACTACAGGGGATGAACACTGAAGCTTTCTTT.